This entry lists 25 T cell receptor beta chains sequenced from one sample in a study of OX40 agonist ivuxolimab in advanced cancers. Sequenced by immunoSEQ multiplex PCR; TCRdb stores in-frame clones only, minus some. The sample includes tens of thousands of clones, about 93% of them seen just once. Specimen: CD4+ or CD8+ T cells sorted from blood, collected in a trial of the OX40 agonist ivuxolimab. All receptors derive from an adult with an advanced solid tumor such as melanoma, head and neck, liver or kidney cancer.

This clone came up a few times. The rearrangement joins TRBV7-2 to TRBJ2-7; D might be TRBD1 (8 bases). CDR1 is SGHTA, CDR2 FQGNSA, per germline. This CDR3 is 17 amino acids long. Between the trimmed V and J ends, which lost 4 bases and 6 bases, there was a span of 25 bases. In nucleotides, the CDR3 is TGTGCCAGCAGCTCCGACCAATTCCTATACAGGGGGGGCGAGCAGTACTTC. Translating gives CASSSDQFLYRGGEQYF.

The rearrangement links TRBV10-1 to TRBJ2-7; D gene unclear. This CDR3 is 11 amino acids long. Per the germline V gene, CDR1 is WNHNN and CDR2 is SYGVQD (reference sequence). V was trimmed by 6 bases and J by 2 bases, leaving 5 bases between them. This CDR3 reads CASSLTYEQYF. CDR3 coding DNA: TGCGCCAGCAGCCTAACCTACGAGCAGTACTTC.

The table lists this clone with a count of one. This sequence joins TRBV7-3 and TRBJ2-3; TRBD1 or TRBD2 may be the D gene (6 bases each). V dropped 4 bases and J dropped 1 base, with 12 bases sitting between them. Germline CDR1 SGHTA, CDR2 FQGTGA. This CDR3 is 15 amino acids long. This chain's CDR3 is CASSSGGLGTDTQYF. The CDR3 DNA is TGTGCCAGCAGCTCCGGGGGCTTGGGCACAGATACGCAGTATTTT. The variable domain in full, completed from reference TRBV7-3 and TRBJ2-3, reads GAGVSQTPSNKVTEKGKYVELRCDPISGHTALYWYRQSLGQGPEFLIYFQGTGAADDSGLPNDRFFAVRPEGSVSTLKIQRTERGDSAVYLCASSSGGLGTDTQYFGPGTRLTVL.

This clone showed up just a few times. The chain recombines TRBV5-5 with TRBJ2-3; 7 bases agree with TRBD1. The ends lost 5 bases at V and 4 bases at J; junction bases unmatched: 4. The CDR3 contains 13 residues. Germline V lookup: CDR1 SGHKS, CDR2 YYEKEE (reference sequence). The CDR3 loop reads CASRGQGADTQYF. In DNA form, the CDR3 reads TGTGCCAGCAGAGGTCAGGGGGCAGATACGCAGTATTTT.

This rearrangement joins TRBV5-4 to TRBJ1-6; D is ambiguous. Trimming removed 0 bases from V and 10 bases from J, with 8 bases in between. CDR1 is SGHNT and CDR2 is YYREEE in the germline V gene (reference sequence). The length of the CDR3 is 13 residues. CDR3 sequence reads: CASSLDSSSPLHF. CDR3 bases: TGTGCCAGCAGCTTGGACAGTTCCTCACCCCTCCACTTT.

This chain links TRBV12-5 with TRBJ2-3; 9 bases agree with TRBD2. The CDR3 consists of 14 residues. Germline-derived CDR1 and CDR2 are LGHNT and FRNRAP. The V and J ends lost 8 bases and 2 bases, in that order; junction bases with no gene match: 5. The CDR3 nucleotides are TGTGCTAGTTGTAGCGGGAGTATCACAGATACGCAGTATTTT. It codes for CASCSGSITDTQYF.

This clone was counted a single time. The V gene is TRBV9, the J gene TRBJ2-1; 8 nucleotides line up with TRBD2. CDR1 and CDR2 (germline): SGDLS, YYNGEE. This CDR3 comprises 16 residues. With V trimmed by 1 base and J by 2 bases, 5 bases remained unmatched. The CDR3 here is CASSVRAGVPYNEQFF. DNA for the CDR3: TGTGCCAGCAGCGTAAGAGCGGGAGTCCCCTACAATGAGCAGTTCTTC.

The chain is built from TRBV15 and TRBJ1-5, with TRBD1 matching 8 bases. V was pared by 1 base and J by 2 bases, with 4 bases of the junction left unmatched. This CDR3 comprises 16 residues. Germline V CDR1 and CDR2: LNHNV, YYDKDF (reference sequence). The chain's CDR3 is CATSRGMDRGNQPQHF. The CDR3 DNA sequence: TGTGCCACCAGCAGAGGGATGGACAGGGGCAATCAGCCCCAGCATTTT.

This chain joins TRBV28 and TRBJ1-2, with 9 bases matching TRBD1. The CDR3 is 14 residues long. The germline V gene has CDR1 MDHEN and CDR2 SYDVKM. With V trimmed by 3 bases and J by 8 bases, 7 bases remained unmatched. The CDR3 loop reads CASSFLRTGEGYTF. CDR3 sequence (DNA): TGTGCCAGCAGTTTTCTTCGGACAGGGGAAGGCTACACCTTC.

Only a few counts were recorded for this clone. The gene calls are TRBV19 and TRBJ2-6, with D possibly TRBD2 on 6 matching bases. The germline CDR1 and CDR2 sequences are LNHDA and SQIVND (reference sequence). The CDR3 covers 16 residues. Trimming left V 1 base short and J 2 bases short, with 9 bases between. CDR3 loop: CASSIGREAGANVLTF. The CDR3 DNA follows: TGTGCCAGTAGTATAGGGCGGGAAGCTGGGGCCAACGTCCTGACTTTC.

The chain couples TRBV6-1 to TRBJ1-2; TRBD1 might be the D (5 bases). The length of the CDR3 is 15 residues. V lost 8 bases and J 5 bases, leaving 21 bases between the germline ends. Germline CDR1 MNHNS, CDR2 SASEGT. The CDR3 DNA follows: TGTGCCAGCTCCCAGGCCCAGGGCGAACTTTATGGCTACACCTTC. The encoded protein is CASSQAQGELYGYTF.

This clone came up once. The V gene is TRBV6-1, the J gene TRBJ2-7; the match to TRBD2 covers 12 bases. Trimming took 7 bases from V and 0 from J; bases not matched to a gene: 4. Germline CDR1 reads MNHNS; CDR2 reads SASEGT. This CDR3 has 15 amino acids. This chain's CDR3 is CASTKGLAGSYEQYF. The CDR3 DNA is TGTGCCAGCACCAAGGGACTAGCGGGCTCCTACGAGCAGTACTTC.

V gene TRBV7-2 combines with J gene TRBJ2-7, with a tentative D call TRBD2 (5 bases). V lost 3 bases and J lost 12, with 18 bases in between. Germline CDR1 and CDR2: SGHTA and FQGNSA. This CDR3 contains 13 residues. The CDR3 sequence is CASSFLGGRQLYF. CDR3 nucleotides: TGTGCCAGCAGCTTCCTAGGCGGGCGCCAGTTGTACTTC.

The chain has TRBV9 and TRBJ2-7, with D possibly being TRBD1 (7 bases). The ends were cut back, 4 bases at V and 7 bases at J, with 15 bases in the middle. Germline V gene sequence: CDR1 SGDLS, CDR2 YYNGEE. The CDR3 contains 13 residues. The chain's CDR3 is CASSPQGGREQYF. In DNA, the CDR3 is TGTGCCAGCAGCCCTCAGGGGGGAAGGGAGCAGTACTTC.

This sequence joins TRBV7-8 and TRBJ2-1; D remains unclear. Germline loops: CDR1 SGHVS, CDR2 FQNEAQ. CDR3 length: 14 residues. V was trimmed by 0 bases and J by 6 bases, leaving 9 bases between them. CDR3 DNA: TGTGCCAGCAGCTTAGCGGGAAGCTTCAATGAGCAGTTCTTC. Amino acids: CASSLAGSFNEQFF.

The rearrangement uses TRBV5-1 and TRBJ2-6, with 7 bases lining up with TRBD1. This CDR3 comprises 15 residues. Germline lookup yields CDR1 SGHRS and CDR2 YFSETQ. V shed 4 bases and J 4 bases; nucleotides not matched to a gene: 5. The CDR3 DNA sequence: TGCGCCAGCAGCCCGACAGGGTCCGGGGCCAACGTCCTGACTTTC. Its protein is CASSPTGSGANVLTF. The whole variable domain, filled in from reference TRBV5-1 and TRBJ2-6, reads KAGVTQTPRYLIKTRGQQVTLSCSPISGHRSVSWYQQTPGQGLQFLFEYFSETQRNKGNFPGRFSGRQFSNSRSEMNVSTLELGDSALYLCASSPTGSGANVLTFGAGSRLTVL.

CDR3 sequence (DNA): TGTGCCTGGAGTCCTGGGGCGCGAGGGTCCCTGGAGTACTTC. It translates to CAWSPGARGSLEYF. The chain is built from TRBV30 and TRBJ2-4; D may correspond to TRBD1 or TRBD2 (5 bases each). The CDR3 spans 14 residues. Germline V CDR1 and CDR2: GTSNPN, SVGIG (reference sequence). V was pared by 2 bases and J by 14 bases, with 22 bases between.

The V call is TRBV6-5, the J call TRBJ1-1, with D hard to call. The CDR3 has 13 amino acids. The germline gives CDR1 MNHEY, CDR2 SVGAGI. Trimming shortened V by 0 bases and J by 1 base, and 3 bases separated the two germline ends. In DNA, the CDR3 is TGTGCCAGCAGTTACTCAAGGAACACTGAAGCTTTCTTT. Protein product: CASSYSRNTEAFF.

The chain combines TRBV6-4 with TRBJ2-3, with TRBD1 matching 10 bases. Germline V CDR1 and CDR2: MRHNA, SNTAGT. V shed 4 bases, J shed 4 bases, and the junction held 5 bases outside the gene matches. This CDR3 has 15 residues. CDR3 nucleotide sequence: TGTGCCAGCAGTGTCGAGACAGGGGGCGCAGATACGCAGTATTTT. This encodes CASSVETGGADTQYF.

The V gene is TRBV19, the J gene TRBJ2-6; D remains unclear. Between the trimmed V and J ends, which lost 0 bases and 0 bases, there was a span of 9 bases. Germline CDR1 and CDR2: LNHDA and SQIVND (reference sequence). The CDR3 totals 17 residues. In DNA, the CDR3 is TGTGCCAGTAGTATAGATTTTGGGGTCTCTGGGGCCAACGTCCTGACTTTC. This translates into CASSIDFGVSGANVLTF.

The gene calls are TRBV15 and TRBJ2-1, with 11 bases identical to TRBD2. V gave up 6 bases and J gave up 8 bases; unmatched junction bases: 6. From germline, CDR1 is LNHNV and CDR2 YYDKDF (reference sequence). This CDR3 spans 14 amino acids. The CDR3: CATRVAGGRHEQFF. DNA for the CDR3: TGTGCCACCAGGGTAGCGGGAGGGCGCCATGAGCAGTTCTTC.

The gene calls are TRBV30 and TRBJ1-4; 10 positions match TRBD1. J lost 7 bases, V lost 3 bases, and 8 bases had no gene match. Germline loops: CDR1 GTSNPN, CDR2 SVGIG (reference sequence). The CDR3 is 15 amino acids. This CDR3 is CAWSTPGQGSEKLFF. The CDR3 DNA follows: TGTGCCTGGAGCACACCGGGACAGGGGTCTGAAAAACTGTTTTTT.

The chain recombines TRBV7-2 with TRBJ2-7, with a possible D match to TRBD1 (5 bases). Germline loops: CDR1 SGHTA, CDR2 FQGNSA. The CDR3 is made up of 15 amino acids. V lost 5 bases and J 0 bases, leaving 14 bases between the germline ends. This CDR3 is CASSEAWGLSYEQYF. Written as DNA, the CDR3 is TGTGCCAGCAGCGAAGCGTGGGGCCTCTCCTACGAGCAGTACTTC.

V usage is TRBV19 and J usage is TRBJ2-7; TRBD1 matches at 8 bases. CDR1 LNHDA and CDR2 SQIVND come from the germline V gene (reference sequence). CDR3 size: 14 residues. V lost 4 bases, J lost 5 bases, and 7 bases stayed unmatched. The CDR3 sequence: CASSNQGARHEQYF. The CDR3 DNA sequence: TGTGCCAGTAGTAACCAGGGGGCGCGCCACGAGCAGTACTTC.

The gene calls are TRBV5-4 and TRBJ2-7; 7 bases match TRBD1. V lost 4 bases, J lost 5 bases, and 12 bases stayed unmatched. The CDR3 loop spans 15 amino acids. The germline V gene has CDR1 SGHNT and CDR2 YYREEE (reference sequence). CDR3 in DNA: TGTGCCAGCAGCCCACGACAGGGAAAGGTAAACGAGCAGTACTTC. Translated: CASSPRQGKVNEQYF.